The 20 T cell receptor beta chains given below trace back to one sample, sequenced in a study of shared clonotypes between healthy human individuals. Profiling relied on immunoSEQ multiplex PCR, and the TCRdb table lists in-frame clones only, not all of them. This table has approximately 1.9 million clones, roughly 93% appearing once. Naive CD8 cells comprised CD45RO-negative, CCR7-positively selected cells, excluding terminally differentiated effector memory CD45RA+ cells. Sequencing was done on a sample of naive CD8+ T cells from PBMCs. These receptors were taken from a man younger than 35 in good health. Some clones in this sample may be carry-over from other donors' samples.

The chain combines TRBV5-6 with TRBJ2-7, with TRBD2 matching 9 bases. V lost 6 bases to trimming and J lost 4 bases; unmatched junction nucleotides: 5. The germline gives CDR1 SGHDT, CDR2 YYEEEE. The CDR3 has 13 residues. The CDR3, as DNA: TGTGCCAGCAAAGCGGGGGGTCGGTACGAGCAGTACTTC. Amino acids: CASKAGGRYEQYF.

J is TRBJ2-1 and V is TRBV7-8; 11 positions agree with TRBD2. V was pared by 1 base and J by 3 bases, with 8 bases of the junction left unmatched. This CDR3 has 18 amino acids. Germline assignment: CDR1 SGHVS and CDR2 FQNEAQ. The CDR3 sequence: CASSLGLAGGQLYNEQFF. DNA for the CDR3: TGTGCCAGCAGCTTAGGCCTAGCGGGAGGCCAACTCTACAATGAGCAGTTCTTC.

The CDR3 DNA reads TGTGCCAGCAGCGACGGTCTAGCGGGAGGGTTCGGCACAGATACGCAGTATTTT. Translating it yields CASSDGLAGGFGTDTQYF. V usage is TRBV7-9 and J usage is TRBJ2-3; 12 bases agree with TRBD2. J gave up 1 base and V 5 bases, and 10 bases lay outside the gene matches. The germline V gene has CDR1 SEHNR and CDR2 FQNEAQ (reference sequence). This CDR3 region has 18 residues. Complete variable domain (other parts from reference TRBV7-9 and TRBJ2-3): DTGVSQNPRHKITKRGQNVTFRCDPISEHNRLYWYRQTLGQGPEFLTYFQNEAQLEKSRLLSDRFSAERPKGSFSTLEIQRTEQGDSAMYLCASSDGLAGGFGTDTQYFGPGTRLTVL.

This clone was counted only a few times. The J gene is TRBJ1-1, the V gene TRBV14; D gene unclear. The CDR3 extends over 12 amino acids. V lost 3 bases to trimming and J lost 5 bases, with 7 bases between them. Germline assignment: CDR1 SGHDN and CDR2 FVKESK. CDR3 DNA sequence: TGTGCCAGCAGCCAGTTGGTGACTGAAGCTTTCTTT. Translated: CASSQLVTEAFF.

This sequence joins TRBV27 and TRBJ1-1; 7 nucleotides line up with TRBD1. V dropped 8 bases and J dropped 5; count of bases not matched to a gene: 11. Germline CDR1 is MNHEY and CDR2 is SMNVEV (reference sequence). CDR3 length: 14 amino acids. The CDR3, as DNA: TGTGCCAGCCCCCATGGAGGGGGCCGGACTGAAGCTTTCTTT. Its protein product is CASPHGGGRTEAFF.

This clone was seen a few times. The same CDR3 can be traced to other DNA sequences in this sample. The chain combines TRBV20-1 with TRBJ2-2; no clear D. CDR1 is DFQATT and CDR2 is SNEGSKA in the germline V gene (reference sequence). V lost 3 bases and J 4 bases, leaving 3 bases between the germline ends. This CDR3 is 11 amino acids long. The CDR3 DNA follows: TGCAGTGCTAGGGTCACCGGGGAGCTGTTTTTT. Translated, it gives CSARVTGELFF.

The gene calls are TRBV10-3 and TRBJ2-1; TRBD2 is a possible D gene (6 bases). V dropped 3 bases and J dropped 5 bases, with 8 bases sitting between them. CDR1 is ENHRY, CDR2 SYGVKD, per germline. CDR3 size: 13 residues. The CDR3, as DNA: TGTGCCATCAGTGACGGGGGAGACAATGAGCAGTTCTTC. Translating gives CAISDGGDNEQFF.

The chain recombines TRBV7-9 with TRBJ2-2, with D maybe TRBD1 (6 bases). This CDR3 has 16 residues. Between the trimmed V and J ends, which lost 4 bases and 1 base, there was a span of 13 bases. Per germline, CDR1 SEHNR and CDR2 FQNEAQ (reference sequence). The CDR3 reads CASSSTGYGNTGELFF. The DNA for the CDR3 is TGTGCCAGCAGCTCAACAGGGTACGGGAACACCGGGGAGCTGTTTTTT. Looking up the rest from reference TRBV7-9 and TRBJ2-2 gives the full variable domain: DTGVSQNPRHKITKRGQNVTFRCDPISEHNRLYWYRQTLGQGPEFLTYFQNEAQLEKSRLLSDRFSAERPKGSFSTLEIQRTEQGDSAMYLCASSSTGYGNTGELFFGEGSRLTVL.

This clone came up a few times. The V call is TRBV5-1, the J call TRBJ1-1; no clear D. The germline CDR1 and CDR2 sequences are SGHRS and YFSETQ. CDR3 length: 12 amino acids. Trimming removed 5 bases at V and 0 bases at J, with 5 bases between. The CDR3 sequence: CASRLMNTEAFF. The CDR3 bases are TGCGCCAGCAGATTGATGAACACTGAAGCTTTCTTT. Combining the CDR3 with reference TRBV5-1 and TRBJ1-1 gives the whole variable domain KAGVTQTPRYLIKTRGQQVTLSCSPISGHRSVSWYQQTPGQGLQFLFEYFSETQRNKGNFPGRFSGRQFSNSRSEMNVSTLELGDSALYLCASRLMNTEAFFGQGTRLTVV.

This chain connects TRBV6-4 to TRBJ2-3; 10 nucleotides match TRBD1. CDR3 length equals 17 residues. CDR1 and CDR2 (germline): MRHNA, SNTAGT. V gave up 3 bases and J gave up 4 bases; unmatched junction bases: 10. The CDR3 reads CASSEEGQGNGADTQYF. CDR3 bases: TGTGCCAGCAGTGAGGAGGGACAGGGGAACGGAGCAGATACGCAGTATTTT.

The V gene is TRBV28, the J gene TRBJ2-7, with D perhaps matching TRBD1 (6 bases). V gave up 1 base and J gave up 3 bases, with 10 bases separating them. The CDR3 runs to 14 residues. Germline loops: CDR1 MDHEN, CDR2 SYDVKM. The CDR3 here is CASSLFRTDYEQYF. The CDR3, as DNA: TGTGCCAGCAGTTTATTCCGGACAGACTACGAGCAGTACTTC.

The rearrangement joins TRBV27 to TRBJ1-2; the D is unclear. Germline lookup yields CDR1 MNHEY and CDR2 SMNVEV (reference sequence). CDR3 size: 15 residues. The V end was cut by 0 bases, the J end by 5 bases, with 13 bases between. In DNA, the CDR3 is TGTGCCAGCAGTTTATCCCTAGGCCAGGCGTATGGCTACACCTTC. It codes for CASSLSLGQAYGYTF.

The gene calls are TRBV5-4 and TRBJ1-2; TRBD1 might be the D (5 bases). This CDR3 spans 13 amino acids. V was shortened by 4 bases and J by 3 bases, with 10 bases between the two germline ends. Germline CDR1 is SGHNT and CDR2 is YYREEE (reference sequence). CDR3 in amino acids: CASSPGRYYGYTF. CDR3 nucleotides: TGTGCCAGCAGCCCGGGACGGTACTATGGCTACACCTTC.

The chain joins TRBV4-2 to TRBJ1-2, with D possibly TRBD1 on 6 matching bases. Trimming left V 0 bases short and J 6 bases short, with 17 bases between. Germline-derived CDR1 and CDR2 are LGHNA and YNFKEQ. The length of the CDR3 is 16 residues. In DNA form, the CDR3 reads TGTGCCAGCAGCCAAGACGGCCTTAGGACAGTTCATGGCTACACCTTC. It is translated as CASSQDGLRTVHGYTF.

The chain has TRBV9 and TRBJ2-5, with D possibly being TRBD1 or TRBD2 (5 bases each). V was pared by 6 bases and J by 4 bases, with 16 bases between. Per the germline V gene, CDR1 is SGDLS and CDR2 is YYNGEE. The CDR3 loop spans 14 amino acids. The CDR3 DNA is TGTGCCAGCACCCCGGGGCCTGGGGGAGAGACCCAGTACTTC. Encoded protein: CASTPGPGGETQYF.

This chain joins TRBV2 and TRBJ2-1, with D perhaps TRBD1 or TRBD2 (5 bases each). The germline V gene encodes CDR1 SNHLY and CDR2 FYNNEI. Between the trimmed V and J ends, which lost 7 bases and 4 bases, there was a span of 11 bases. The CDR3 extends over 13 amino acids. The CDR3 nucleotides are TGTGCCAGCACGACGGGACCTTACAATGAGCAGTTCTTC. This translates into CASTTGPYNEQFF. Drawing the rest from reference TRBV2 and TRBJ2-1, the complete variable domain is EPEVTQTPSHQVTQMGQEVILRCVPISNHLYFYWYRQILGQKVEFLVSFYNNEISEKSEIFDDQFSVERPDGSNFTLKIRSTKLEDSAMYFCASTTGPYNEQFFGPGTRLTVL.

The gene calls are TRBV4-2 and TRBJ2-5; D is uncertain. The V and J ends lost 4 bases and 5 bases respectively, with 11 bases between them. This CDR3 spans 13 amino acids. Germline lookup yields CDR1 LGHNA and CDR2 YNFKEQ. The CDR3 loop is CASSPLVGETQYF. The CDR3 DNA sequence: TGTGCCAGCAGCCCCTTGGTCGGGGAGACCCAGTACTTC.

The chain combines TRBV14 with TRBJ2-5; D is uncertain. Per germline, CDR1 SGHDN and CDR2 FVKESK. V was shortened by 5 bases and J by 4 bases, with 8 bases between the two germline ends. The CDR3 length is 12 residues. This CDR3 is CASSYSLETQYF. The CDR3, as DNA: TGTGCCAGCAGCTACTCACTAGAGACCCAGTACTTC.

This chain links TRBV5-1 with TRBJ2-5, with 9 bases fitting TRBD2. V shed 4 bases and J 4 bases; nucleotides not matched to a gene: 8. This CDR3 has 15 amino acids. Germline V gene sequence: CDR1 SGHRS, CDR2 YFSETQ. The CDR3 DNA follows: TGCGCCAGCAGCCCCTTTAGCGGGAGTGGAGAGACCCAGTACTTC. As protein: CASSPFSGSGETQYF.

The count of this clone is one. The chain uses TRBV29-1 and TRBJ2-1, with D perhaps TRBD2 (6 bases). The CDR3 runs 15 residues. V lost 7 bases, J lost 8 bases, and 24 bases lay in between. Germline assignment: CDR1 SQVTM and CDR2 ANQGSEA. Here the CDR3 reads CSAVNPPRESDEQFF. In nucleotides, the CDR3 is TGCAGCGCCGTGAACCCCCCGCGGGAAAGCGATGAGCAGTTCTTC.